This T cell receptor beta chain was documented in a study of CD8 T cells in Susac syndrome. The RNA input was about 0.5 to 1 ug, and it was reverse transcribed with random hexamers. Via MiXCR, TCRdb re-called the immunoSEQ multiplex PCR reads, giving one row per CDR3 protein. The sample has around 110,000 distinct CDR3 sequences; over 90% are singletons. The CDR3 is 14 amino acids. Deletions cut 5 bases from V and 8 bases from J, with 18 bases between. Germline CDR1 SGHVS, CDR2 FNYEAQ. This receptor was obtained from a human donor with Susac syndrome. Sequences were obtained from CD8+ T cells from PBMCs. The V gene is TRBV7-6, the J gene TRBJ1-2; a possible D gene is TRBD1 (6 bases). The chain's CDR3 is CASSQATGHGGYTF. The CDR3 region has the DNA TGTGCCAGCAGCCAAGCTACAGGGCACGGCGGCTACACCTTC.